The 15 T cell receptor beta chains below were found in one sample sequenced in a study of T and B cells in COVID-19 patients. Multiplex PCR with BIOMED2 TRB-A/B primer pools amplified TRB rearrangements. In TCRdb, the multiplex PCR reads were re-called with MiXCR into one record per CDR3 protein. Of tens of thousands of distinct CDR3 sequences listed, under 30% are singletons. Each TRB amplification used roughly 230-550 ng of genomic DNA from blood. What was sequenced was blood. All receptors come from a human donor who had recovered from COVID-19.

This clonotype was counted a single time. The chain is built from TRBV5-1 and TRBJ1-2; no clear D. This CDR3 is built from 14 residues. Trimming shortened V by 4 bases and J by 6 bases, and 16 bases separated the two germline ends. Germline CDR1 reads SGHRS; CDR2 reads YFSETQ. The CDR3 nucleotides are TGCGCCAGCAGCCCTATGGAATACCGGCATGGCTACACCTTC. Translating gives CASSPMEYRHGYTF.

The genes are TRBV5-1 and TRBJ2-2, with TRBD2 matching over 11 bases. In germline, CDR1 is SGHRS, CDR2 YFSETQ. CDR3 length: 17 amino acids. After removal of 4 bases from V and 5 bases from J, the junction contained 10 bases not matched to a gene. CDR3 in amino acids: CASSPRLAGGTTGELFF. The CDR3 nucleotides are TGCGCCAGCAGCCCACGATTAGCGGGGGGGACTACCGGGGAGCTGTTTTTT.

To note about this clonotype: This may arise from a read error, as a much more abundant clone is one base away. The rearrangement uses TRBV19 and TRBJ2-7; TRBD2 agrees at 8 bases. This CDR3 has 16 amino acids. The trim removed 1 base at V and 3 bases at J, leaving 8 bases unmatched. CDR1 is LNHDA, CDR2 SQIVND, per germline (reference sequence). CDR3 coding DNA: TGTGCCAGTAGTATAGGTTCCCCCACTAGCGGCTACGAGCAGTACTTC. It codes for CASSIGSPTSGYEQYF.

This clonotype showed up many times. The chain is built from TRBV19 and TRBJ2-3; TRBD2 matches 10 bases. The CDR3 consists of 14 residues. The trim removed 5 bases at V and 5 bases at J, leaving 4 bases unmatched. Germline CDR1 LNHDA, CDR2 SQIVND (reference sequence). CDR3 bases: TGTGCCAGTAGTCCTTCTAGCGGGAGAGATACGCAGTATTTT. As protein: CASSPSSGRDTQYF.

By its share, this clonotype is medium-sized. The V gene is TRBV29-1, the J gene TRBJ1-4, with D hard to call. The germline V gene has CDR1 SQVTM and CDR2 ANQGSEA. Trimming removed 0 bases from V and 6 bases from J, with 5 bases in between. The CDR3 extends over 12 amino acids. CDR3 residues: CSVEDQDEKLFF. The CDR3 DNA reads TGCAGCGTTGAAGATCAGGATGAAAAACTGTTTTTT.

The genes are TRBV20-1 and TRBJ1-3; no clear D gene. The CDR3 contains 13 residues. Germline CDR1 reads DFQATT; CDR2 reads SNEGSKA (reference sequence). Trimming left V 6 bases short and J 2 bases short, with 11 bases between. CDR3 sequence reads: CSAPGSAGNTIYF. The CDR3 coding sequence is TGCAGTGCCCCGGGTAGTGCTGGAAACACCATATATTTT.

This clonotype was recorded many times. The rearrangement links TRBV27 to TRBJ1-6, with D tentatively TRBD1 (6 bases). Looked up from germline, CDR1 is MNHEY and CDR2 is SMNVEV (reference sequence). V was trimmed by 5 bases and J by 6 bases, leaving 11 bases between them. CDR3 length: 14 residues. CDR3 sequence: CASSPQGTNSPLHF. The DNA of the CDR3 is TGTGCCAGCAGTCCCCAGGGGACTAATTCACCCCTCCACTTT.

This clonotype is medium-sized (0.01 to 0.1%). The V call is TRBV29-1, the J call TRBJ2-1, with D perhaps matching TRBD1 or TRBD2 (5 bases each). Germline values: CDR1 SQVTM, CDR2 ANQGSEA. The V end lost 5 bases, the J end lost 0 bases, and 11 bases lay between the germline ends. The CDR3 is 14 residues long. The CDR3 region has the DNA TGCAGCGTTCTCGCAGGGAGCTCCTACAATGAGCAGTTCTTC. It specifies CSVLAGSSYNEQFF.

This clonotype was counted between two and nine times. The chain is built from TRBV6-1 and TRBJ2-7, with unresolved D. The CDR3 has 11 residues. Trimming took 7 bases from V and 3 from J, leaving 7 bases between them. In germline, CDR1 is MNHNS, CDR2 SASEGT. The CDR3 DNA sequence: TGTGCCAGCACATTGAACTACGAGCAGTACTTC. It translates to CASTLNYEQYF.

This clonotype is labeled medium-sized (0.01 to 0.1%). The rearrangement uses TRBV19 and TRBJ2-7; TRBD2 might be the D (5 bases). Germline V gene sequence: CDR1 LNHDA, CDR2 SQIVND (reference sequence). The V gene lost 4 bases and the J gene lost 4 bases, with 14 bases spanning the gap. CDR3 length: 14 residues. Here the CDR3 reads CASSTAGSGYEQYF. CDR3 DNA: TGTGCCAGTAGTACAGCTGGGTCGGGGTACGAGCAGTACTTC.

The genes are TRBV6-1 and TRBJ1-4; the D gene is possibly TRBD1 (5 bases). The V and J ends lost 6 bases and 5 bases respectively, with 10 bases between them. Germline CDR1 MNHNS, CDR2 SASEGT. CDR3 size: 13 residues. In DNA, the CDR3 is TGTGCCAGCAGGGATGGGGGGAATGAAAAACTGTTTTTT. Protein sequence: CASRDGGNEKLFF.

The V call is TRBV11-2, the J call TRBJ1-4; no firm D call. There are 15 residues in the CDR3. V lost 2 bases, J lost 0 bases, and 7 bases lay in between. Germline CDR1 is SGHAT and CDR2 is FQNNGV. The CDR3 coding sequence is TGTGCCAGCAGCTTATATGGGACAACTAATGAAAAACTGTTTTTT. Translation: CASSLYGTTNEKLFF.

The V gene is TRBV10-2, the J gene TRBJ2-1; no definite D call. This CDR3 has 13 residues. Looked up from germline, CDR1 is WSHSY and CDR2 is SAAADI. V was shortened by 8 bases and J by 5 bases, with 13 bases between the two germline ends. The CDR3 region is CASLNPLNNEQFF. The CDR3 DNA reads TGCGCCAGCCTGAACCCACTGAACAATGAGCAGTTCTTC.

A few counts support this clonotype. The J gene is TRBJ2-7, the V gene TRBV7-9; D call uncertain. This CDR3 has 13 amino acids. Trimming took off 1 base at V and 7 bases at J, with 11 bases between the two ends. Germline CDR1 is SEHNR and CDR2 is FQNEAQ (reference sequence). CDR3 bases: TGTGCCAGCAGCTTAGTGGCCATCGAGGAGCAGTACTTC. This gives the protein CASSLVAIEEQYF.

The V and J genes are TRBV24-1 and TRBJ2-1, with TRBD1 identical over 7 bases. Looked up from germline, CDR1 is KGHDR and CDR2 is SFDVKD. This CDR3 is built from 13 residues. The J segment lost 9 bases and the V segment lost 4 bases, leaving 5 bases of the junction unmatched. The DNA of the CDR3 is TGTGCCACCAGTGAGGCAGGGGGTTTTGAGCAGTTCTTC. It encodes CATSEAGGFEQFF.